This TCR beta chain was identified during a study of graft-versus-host responses after intestinal transplantation. Notes on this clone: What it binds is not known.

There are 15 residues in the CDR3. Germline CDR1 and CDR2: SGHDT and YYEEEE. Trimming stripped 1 base from V and 0 bases from J, with 8 bases between. Data came from immunoSEQ multiplex PCR; TCRdb stores just in-frame clones and leaves some out. The sample lists about 93,000 clones, 80% to 95% occurring once. This TCR came from a human donor who received an intestinal transplant. This rearrangement joins TRBV5-6 to TRBJ1-5; D unclear. The sample was unstimulated CD8+ T cells sorted from spleen or lymph node cells, taken before intestinal transplant. The CDR3 reads CASSLWQSSNQPQHF. For the CDR3, the DNA is TGTGCCAGCAGCTTGTGGCAGTCTAGCAATCAGCCCCAGCATTTT.